This is a list of T cell receptor beta chains from one sample in a study of blood T cell repertoires in COVID-19. Profiled with immunoSEQ multiplex PCR; TCRdb holds only in-frame clones, not every one. The repertoire holds approximately 220,000 clones, around 85% seen once, with roughly 0.7% in the top ten. Sequencing was carried out using peripheral blood. The receptors originated from a middle-aged man with acute or convalescent COVID-19. Each CDR3 is given with its conserved first and last residue. A D gene is named only where the DNA matches it firmly. Only some rows state a clone size, as once, few, many or a class for expanded clones.

j_call	d_call	clone_size	v_call	cdr3_nt	cdr3_aa
TRBJ2-3	TRBD2	once	TRBV5-6	TGTGCCAGCAGCTTGGCCCAGCGGGGGCCCCCCACCTACACAGATACGCAGTATTTT	CASSLAQRGPPTYTDTQYF
TRBJ2-3	TRBD2	-	TRBV5-1	TGCGCCAGCAGCCCTTCTCTAGCGGGGGGGCGGGCAGATACGCAGTATTTT	CASSPSLAGGRADTQYF
TRBJ2-1	TRBD2	-	TRBV2	TGTGCCAGCAGGGCGACTAGCGGGAGGGCCTACCTCGACAATGAGCAGTTCTTC	CASRATSGRAYLDNEQFF
TRBJ2-6	-	-	TRBV29-1	TGCAGCGTTCGAGGGCGGATCCTGACTTTC	CSVRGRILTF
TRBJ1-1	TRBD1	-	TRBV7-3	TGTGCCAGCAGCCCGTGGACAGGGGGCAACACTGAAGCTTTCTTT	CASSPWTGGNTEAFF
TRBJ2-7	TRBD1	-	TRBV25-1	TGTGCCAGCAGTGAACGACAGGGTTTCTACGAGCAGTACTTC	CASSERQGFYEQYF
TRBJ2-4	TRBD1	-	TRBV13	TGTGCCAGCAGCCAGACCGACAGGGGGGAACCCATTCAGTACTTC	CASSQTDRGEPIQYF
TRBJ1-2	-	-	TRBV6-2/TRBV6-3	TGTGCCAGCAGTTACCAGGTTAACTATGGCTACACCTTC	CASSYQVNYGYTF
TRBJ2-1	-	-	TRBV11-3	TGTGCCAGCAGCCCAGGGGCGTCTACCTACAATGAGCAGTTCTTC	CASSPGASTYNEQFF
TRBJ2-7	-	-	TRBV3-1/TRBV3-2	TGTGCCAGCAGCCAAGGAGCACCCCCGGGCGAGCAGTACTTC	CASSQGAPPGEQYF
TRBJ2-5	TRBD2	once	TRBV19	TGTGCCAGTAGTATAGATTTAATAGCGGGGAGGGGAGAGACCCAGTACTTC	CASSIDLIAGRGETQYF
TRBJ1-5	-	-	TRBV19	TGTGCCAGTAAGGGGAGGCGTATGTTTAGCAATCAGCCCCAGCATTTT	CASKGRRMFSNQPQHF
TRBJ1-2	-	-	TRBV4-1	TGCGCCAGCAGGGACAGAAAATATGGCTACACCTTC	CASRDRKYGYTF
TRBJ2-7	-	once	TRBV6-1	TGTGCCAGCAGTGAAGCATGGGGCGCCTACGAGCAGTACTTC	CASSEAWGAYEQYF
TRBJ1-2	-	-	TRBV4-1	TGCGCCAGCAGCCAAGATGGGGCAGGGGTTTTGGGCTACACCTTC	CASSQDGAGVLGYTF
TRBJ2-1	TRBD1	few	TRBV28	TGTGCCAGCAGGGGACAGGGAAAGAGCTCCTACAATGAGCAGTTCTTC	CASRGQGKSSYNEQFF
TRBJ2-1	-	-	TRBV27	TGTGCCAGCAGTTTCACTAGGAGGGATGAGCAGTTCTTC	CASSFTRRDEQFF
TRBJ1-1	-	-	TRBV19	TGTGCCAGTAGTATAAGGGGAACTGAAGCTTTCTTT	CASSIRGTEAFF
TRBJ2-7	TRBD1	-	TRBV14	TGTGCCAGCAGCCAAAGGACAGGGGACCACGAGCAGTACTTC	CASSQRTGDHEQYF
TRBJ2-3	TRBD2	-	TRBV5-1	TGCGCCAGCAGCTTGGTTGTCGGGGGGGCACCAGATACGCAGTATTTT	CASSLVVGGAPDTQYF
TRBJ2-7	TRBD2	-	TRBV30	TGTGCCTGGAGACCGCGGGGGGCCTCTCCCAGCTCCTACGAGCAGTACTTC	CAWRPRGASPSSYEQYF
TRBJ2-7	-	-	TRBV18	TGTGCCAGCTCACTACCGGAGGGGGAGCAGTACTTC	CASSLPEGEQYF
TRBJ2-1	-	once	TRBV27	TGTGCCAGCAGCCCGACTCAATACAATGAGCAGTTCTTC	CASSPTQYNEQFF
TRBJ2-7	TRBD1	-	TRBV3-1/TRBV3-2	TGTGCCAGCAGCCAAGGGACAGGGCCCCACGAGCAGTACTTC	CASSQGTGPHEQYF
TRBJ2-7	TRBD2	-	TRBV10-3	TGTGCCATCAGTGCTGGACTAGCGGGAGGGGTTGGCTCCTACGAGCAGTACTTC	CAISAGLAGGVGSYEQYF
TRBJ2-1	-	-	TRBV29-1	TGCAGCGTTGATTGGGCTCAGCGGTCCAATGAGCAGTTCTTC	CSVDWAQRSNEQFF
TRBJ2-7	TRBD2	-	TRBV27	TGTGCCAGCAGTTTAGGGACTAGCGGGAGGACGCAGTACTTC	CASSLGTSGRTQYF
TRBJ1-5	TRBD1	-	TRBV18	TGTGCCAGCTCACCCTCCGAGACAGGGATGGATCAGCCCCAGCATTTT	CASSPSETGMDQPQHF
TRBJ2-3	TRBD2	once	TRBV27	TGTGCCAGCAGTTTGTCGACTAGCAAAACAAATACGCAGTATTTT	CASSLSTSKTNTQYF
TRBJ2-3	-	once	TRBV4-1	TGCGCCAGCAGCCTCTATAGATCTAGCACAGATACGCAGTATTTT	CASSLYRSSTDTQYF
TRBJ2-1	TRBD1	-	TRBV10-2	TGCGCCAGCAGTGAGCCCGAGACAGGGCCTAGGACGTTCTTC	CASSEPETGPRTFF
TRBJ1-4	TRBD1	-	TRBV7-8	TGTGCCAGCAGCTTAGCCCCGGGACAGTGGAATGAAAAACTGTTTTTT	CASSLAPGQWNEKLFF
TRBJ1-5	-	-	TRBV18	TGTGCCAGCTCACTTCAGAAAAGCAATCAGCCCCAGCATTTT	CASSLQKSNQPQHF
TRBJ2-1	TRBD1	-	TRBV29-1	TGCAGCGTTCCGGGACAGGGCAAGAATGAGCAGTTCTTC	CSVPGQGKNEQFF
TRBJ1-5	-	-	TRBV3-1/TRBV3-2	TGTGCCAGCAGCCAAGGATCGCAAAGGGGGCAGCCCCAGCATTTT	CASSQGSQRGQPQHF
TRBJ2-5	-	-	TRBV14	TGTGCCAGCAGCCGGTCGACTCTTTTCGAGTACGTGGAGACCCAGTACTTC	CASSRSTLFEYVETQYF
TRBJ2-5	-	-	TRBV6-6	TGTGCCAGCAGCCCGAGGGGGGGAGGAGAGACCCAGTACTTC	CASSPRGGGETQYF
TRBJ1-2	TRBD1	-	TRBV6-5	TGTGCCAGCAGACGAACCGGGACAGGGGATCTCGGCTACACCTTC	CASRRTGTGDLGYTF
TRBJ2-7	-	-	TRBV5-3	TGTGCCAGAAGCCCGTATGCGCAGCGAGCCCCCTACGAGCAGTACTTC	CARSPYAQRAPYEQYF
TRBJ2-7	-	once	TRBV6-5	TGTGCCAGCAGTCGGGAGCTAGCGTCCTACGAGCAGTACTTC	CASSRELASYEQYF
TRBJ1-4	-	-	TRBV30	TGTGCCTGTCAAACCGCAGGTTTACAGGAAAAACTGTTTTTT	CACQTAGLQEKLFF
TRBJ2-7	TRBD1	-	TRBV5-5	TGTGCCAGCAGCCTGACAGGGGGCGCGTTCTACGAGCAGTACTTC	CASSLTGGAFYEQYF
TRBJ2-7	-	few	TRBV25-1	TGTGCCAGCACCCTGGAGGACCAGCCTTACGAGCAGTACTTC	CASTLEDQPYEQYF
TRBJ2-2	-	-	TRBV2	TGTGCCAGCAGTGCGGAGGCGCCTAGGAACACCGGGGAGCTGTTTTTT	CASSAEAPRNTGELFF
TRBJ2-3	-	-	TRBV10-3	TGTGCCATCAGTCCGGCTAGCGGCACAGATACGCAGTATTTT	CAISPASGTDTQYF
TRBJ2-3	TRBD2	-	TRBV4-1	TGCGCCAGCAGCCAAGATCGTATTAGCGGGAGCTTCTTCACAGATACGCAGTATTTT	CASSQDRISGSFFTDTQYF